This T cell receptor beta chain was captured by sequencing in a study of T cell responses to AZD1222 COVID-19 vaccine (dated by TCRdb to the early 2020s). Background for the entire study: AZD1222 recipients whose second dose came at about 4 weeks and those whose second dose came at about 12 weeks were combined into one group, since spike-specific TCR depth and breadth did not differ between the two schedules. TCR sequencing was performed for about 250 trial participants, of whom around 200 were given two doses of AZD1222 and 26 were given two doses of MenACWY control vaccine. Trial participants were enrolled by age into subgroups of 18-55, 56-69 and 70-plus years, and roughly 160, 29 and 62 TCR-sequenced participants, respectively, were included in these subgroups. Beyond this particular receptor, the publication reports: Participants were mostly white British and included more females than males, and it was suggested by the authors that clonal diversity may have been underestimated. Conclusions about previously exposed vaccinees are limited, since just a handful of AZD1222 recipients were seropositive for SARS-CoV-2 at baseline. A significant rise in spike-specific TCR breadth and depth was observed after two AZD1222 doses relative to day 0 and relative to MenACWY recipients. In the small 56-69-year group, the increase in depth fell short of significance, most likely because of low power. Reportedly, close to half of the unique spike-specific TCRs recognized epitopes lying outside the regions that are mutated in the B.1.351 and B.1.1.7 variants. The whole spike protein was spanned by vaccine-associated CD4 TCRs, and dominant responses were seen in regions 160-218 and 743-854. Because no day 14 peak-response samples were available, repertoires were characterized only after the peak T cell response.

Relative to germline, V is missing 9 bases and J is missing 7 bases, with 14 bases of the junction outside any gene match. Inclusive of the bounding cysteine and phenylalanine, the CDR3 is 16 residues long. Left in the record is the CDR3 DNA by itself, 48 bases read in frame from the first base. Looking up the germline V gene (reference sequence) yields CDR1 LNHDA and CDR2 SQIVND. The CDR3 regions of human TCRbeta chains were subjected to immunosequencing. In the paper's pipeline: TCRs in the repertoires were compared against a reference library of SARS-CoV-2-specific TCRs that had been generated with the MIRA antigen-specificity platform. Breadth was defined as the fraction of unique TCRs that were SARS-CoV-2-associated. Depth was defined as the fraction of total T cells that were SARS-CoV-2-associated. Using the MIRA data, each spike-specific TCR was mapped to the spike region that the TCR reacts to and placed in a CD4 or CD8 class. Log10-transformed breadth and depth values were compared by one-way ANOVA with Sidak's multiple comparisons tests. Sourced from immuneACCESS, this table was stored by TCRdb with only in-frame sequences that have V and J called. A share of the clones is absent; for the studies checked, an unresolved V gene accounts for under half, and the remainder has no known explanation. V, J and clone size were drawn from that table, and D and trimming were deduced from the DNA. The table for this sample lists 130,000 or so clones; under 95% of them were counted only once. 1.9% of the sample belongs to the ten largest clones.

Points on this clone: Its cognate antigen has yet to be identified. No much larger clone exists at a distance of one base, and base qualities are not known.

Per the publication, the time point label means: baseline before first vaccination. Samples from vaccinated people were obtained from the UK trials COV001 and COV002, which included a single-blind randomized controlled phase 2/3 trial of AZD1222 (ChAdOx1 nCoV-19) in healthy adults. Trial participant PBMC samples were collected at day 0 and day 28 after the second dose for TCRbeta chain sequencing. This receptor was taken from an adult in good health. Specimen: peripheral blood, collected on day 0 of AZD1222 vaccination. Recombination joined TRBV19 with TRBJ1-5; TRBD1 agrees with 11 junctional bases. Here is the DNA: TGTGCCAGCCCGGGACCGGGACAGGGGGGTTGGCAGCCCCAGCATTTT. It encodes CASPGPGQGGWQPQHF.